This record concerns one T cell receptor beta chain sequence. This sample was taken from a study of blood T cell repertoires in COVID-19. Study as a whole: Italy, Spain and the United States were the sources of the convalescent and acute COVID-19 samples.

Per germline, CDR1 SGHAT and CDR2 FQNNGV. The CDR3 sequence is 11 residues long. V lost 1 base, J lost 11 bases, and 8 bases lay in between. This table comes from immunoSEQ multiplex PCR, and its TCRdb copy is limited to in-frame clones, with some not included. This sample has 210,000 or so clones, with roughly 73% found just once. The rearrangement uses TRBV11-2 and TRBJ1-1; D gene uncertain. The TCR was taken from a woman older than 75 with active or convalescent COVID-19. The sample comprised peripheral blood. CDR3 DNA: TGTGCCAGCAGCTTAGCGAGGCAGGCTTTCTTT. This translates into CASSLARQAFF. Variable domain in full (rest from reference TRBV11-2 and TRBJ1-1): EAGVAQSPRYKIIEKRQSVAFWCNPISGHATLYWYQQILGQGPKLLIQFQNNGVVDDSQLPKDRFSAERLKGVDSTLKIQPAKLEDSAVYLCASSLARQAFFGQGTRLTVV.